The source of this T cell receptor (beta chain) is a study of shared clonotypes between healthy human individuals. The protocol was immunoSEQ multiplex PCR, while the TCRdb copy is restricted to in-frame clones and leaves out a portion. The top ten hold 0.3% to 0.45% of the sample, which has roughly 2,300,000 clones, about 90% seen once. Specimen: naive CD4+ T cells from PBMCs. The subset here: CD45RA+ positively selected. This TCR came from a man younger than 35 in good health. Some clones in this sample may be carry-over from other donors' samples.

The chain's CDR3 is CASSPRHGYYEQYF. The CDR3 DNA reads TGTGCCAGCAGCCCCCGGCACGGTTACTACGAGCAGTACTTC. The gene calls are TRBV7-3 and TRBJ2-7, with no clear D. Trimming took 5 bases from V and 3 from J, leaving 14 bases between them. This CDR3 contains 14 residues. CDR1 and CDR2 (germline): SGHTA, FQGTGA.